The rows below give T cell receptor beta chains drawn from one sample of a study of cytomegalovirus exposure and HLA in healthy donors. This table comes from immunoSEQ multiplex PCR, and its TCRdb copy is limited to in-frame clones, with some not included. The top ten clones hold more than 1.5% of a sample with some 150,000 clones, around four fifths of them seen once. What was sequenced was PBMCs. The receptor source for this set is a man aged 40-50 years in good health and CMV-seronegative. Each CDR3 is given without its conserved first and last residue. Expanded clones get a size class; other rows say once, few or many, or leave the size out.

>NA|TRBJ2-3|TRBV27
ASSSIRDRQRSSTDTQY
>NA|TRBJ1-5|TRBV18
ASSADRDQPQH
>NA|TRBJ2-4|TRBV9
ASSVQWGVSKNIQY
>NA|TRBJ1-2|TRBV6-6
ASSLYINGANYGYT
>NA|TRBJ2-1|TRBV5-1
ASSLVNSYNEQF
>NA|TRBJ1-5|TRBV5-1
ASSPGQPELMPQH
>NA|TRBJ1-1|TRBV27
ATRRSGGTEAF
>NA|TRBJ2-5|TRBV7-2
ASSLNIRETQY
>NA|TRBJ2-1|TRBV11-3
ASSLPGLAGGQF
>NA|TRBJ2-1|TRBV27
ASRGTFNEQF
>NA|TRBJ2-5|TRBV15
ATSRDRGREGETQY
>NA|TRBJ2-3|TRBV18
ASSADRGRETDTQY
>NA|TRBJ2-3|TRBV7-9
ASSLLASGSTDTQY
>NA|TRBJ2-7|TRBV7-2
ASSLLEISYEQY
>NA|TRBJ1-5|TRBV5-1
ASSPQTGADQPQH
>NA|TRBJ2-6|TRBV15
AIGQISGANVLT
>NA|TRBJ1-3|TRBV5-1
ASSLGDTSIHTIY
>NA|TRBJ1-5|TRBV6-5
ASRSGTGGNQPQH
>few|TRBJ2-1|TRBV4-3
ASSQEAGGSYNEQF
>NA|TRBJ2-1|TRBV27
ASSIYRDRGYNEQF
>NA|TRBJ1-1|TRBV7-9
ASSTPGNTEAF
>NA|TRBJ2-7|TRBV15
ATSRVAGAHEQY
>NA|TRBJ1-2|TRBV15
ATSYEAGEYGYT
>NA|TRBJ2-7|TRBV5-1
ASSRGGAGEQY
>few|TRBJ2-7|TRBV19
ASSSSEDMADEQY
>NA|TRBJ2-1|TRBV10-3
AIAASGMGEQF
>NA|TRBJ1-4|TRBV11-2
ASSLRQGLNEKLF
>once|TRBJ1-1|TRBV19
ASRIAGAGDTEAF
>NA|TRBJ2-7|TRBV28
ASSLTREQY
>NA|TRBJ2-5|TRBV28
ASSLGLAGVRRETQY
>NA|NA|TRBV2
ASSAGTGAYEQY
>NA|TRBJ1-1|TRBV6-1
ASMKTGLTEAF
>few|TRBJ1-5|TRBV2
ASSDNWYAWRQSSNQPQH
>NA|TRBJ1-2|TRBV4-3
ASSQATGSLYGYT
>NA|TRBJ2-3|TRBV5-4
ASSRGRQEDTQY
>NA|TRBJ1-2|TRBV7-9
ASRRQGDYGYT
>NA|TRBJ2-5|TRBV29-1
SVEIGPVGRDQY
>few|TRBJ2-6|TRBV11-3
ASSLEAGEGANVLT
>few|TRBJ2-2|TRBV9
ASSVRASGPTGELF
>few|TRBJ1-5|TRBV7-2
ASSLVSGNQPQH
>NA|TRBJ1-1|TRBV27
ASSSSLSTEAF
>NA|TRBJ2-5|TRBV27
ASSFSGGRETQY
>NA|TRBJ2-1|TRBV21-1
ASRRRYSPRDGSYNEQF
>once|TRBJ1-3|TRBV7-2
ASSVSGGRSGNTIY
>NA|TRBJ2-7|TRBV13
ANSSIRDRGSYEQY
>NA|TRBJ2-7|TRBV18
ASSQRTVDEQY
>NA|TRBJ2-3|TRBV7-2
ASTEAGGISDTQY